These T cell receptor beta chains were read from a single sample in a study of cytomegalovirus exposure and HLA in healthy donors. Generated by immunoSEQ multiplex PCR, the TCRdb table keeps only in-frame clones and is missing some. The sample contains about 130,000 clones, around 90% of which appear only once. Material for sequencing was PBMCs. All receptors derive from a woman aged 18-29 years in good health and CMV-seronegative. Both conserved end residues are part of each CDR3. The order of the fields is J gene, D gene, V gene, clone size, CDR3 DNA, CDR3 protein. D genes are given only for firm matches. The size field is filled for only some rows; it gives once, few, many or a size class.

J: TRBJ1-2; D: -; V: TRBV2; size: once; DNA: TGTGCCAGCAGTGACAAAACGGGGGGCCCTGGCTACACCTTC; CDR3: CASSDKTGGPGYTF
J: TRBJ2-1; D: TRBD2; V: TRBV18; size: -; DNA: TGTGCCAGCTCACTTAGCGGGAGCCCCGGTAATGAGCAGTTCTTC; CDR3: CASSLSGSPGNEQFF
J: TRBJ2-7; D: TRBD1; V: TRBV27; size: -; DNA: TGTGCCAGCAGTTTACAGGGGGCGGACTACGAGCAGTACTTC; CDR3: CASSLQGADYEQYF
J: TRBJ2-7; D: TRBD2; V: TRBV27; size: -; DNA: TGTGCCAGCAGTTTTCGGCTAGCGGGGGGATTCTCCTACGAGCAGTACTTC; CDR3: CASSFRLAGGFSYEQYF
J: TRBJ1-4; D: -; V: TRBV5-1; size: -; DNA: TGCGCCAGCAGCTTGGGCAGGGGCGCGGATGAAAAACTGTTTTTT; CDR3: CASSLGRGADEKLFF
J: TRBJ2-2; D: -; V: TRBV27; size: -; DNA: TGTGCCAGCAGTTTAATAGCCCGAAACACCGGGGAGCTGTTTTTT; CDR3: CASSLIARNTGELFF
J: TRBJ1-2; D: TRBD1; V: TRBV7-9; size: -; DNA: TGTGCCAGCAGCCATACGACAGGGGTATATGGCTACACCTTC; CDR3: CASSHTTGVYGYTF
J: TRBJ2-7; D: -; V: TRBV6-6; size: few; DNA: TGTGCCAGCAGCCTGCTTAGAAGCTACGAGCAGTACTTC; CDR3: CASSLLRSYEQYF
J: TRBJ1-1; D: TRBD1; V: TRBV5-1; size: once; DNA: TGCGCCAGCAGCCCTGACAGGGCGGAAGCTTTCTTT; CDR3: CASSPDRAEAFF
J: TRBJ2-1; D: -; V: TRBV14; size: -; DNA: TGTGCCAGCAGCCAATGGACTTCCTACAATGAGCAGTTCTTC; CDR3: CASSQWTSYNEQFF
J: TRBJ2-3; D: TRBD2; V: TRBV7-2; size: -; DNA: TGTGCCAGCAGTCGGACTAGCGGGAGTAAGACAGATACGCAGTATTTT; CDR3: CASSRTSGSKTDTQYF
J: TRBJ2-1; D: TRBD2; V: TRBV4-2; size: -; DNA: TGTGCCAGCAGCCAAGGGGCTAGCGGGAGTAATGAGCAGTTCTTC; CDR3: CASSQGASGSNEQFF
J: TRBJ2-4; D: -; V: TRBV29-1; size: -; DNA: TGCAGCGTTGCGCGGGGCGCTGGTGCCAAAAACATTCAGTACTTC; CDR3: CSVARGAGAKNIQYF
J: TRBJ2-7; D: TRBD1; V: TRBV29-1; size: once; DNA: TGCAGCGTTGAAGATCGACAGGGCGAGCAGTACTTC; CDR3: CSVEDRQGEQYF
J: TRBJ2-5; D: -; V: TRBV19; size: -; DNA: TGTGCCAGTAGTCTCAGCAGGGGACAAGAGACCCAGTACTTC; CDR3: CASSLSRGQETQYF
J: TRBJ2-3; D: TRBD2; V: TRBV9; size: -; DNA: TGTGCCAGCAGCGTCGCTAGCGGGAGGAGCACAGATACGCAGTATTTT; CDR3: CASSVASGRSTDTQYF
J: TRBJ2-1; D: -; V: TRBV4-2; size: once; DNA: TGTGCCAGCAGCCAAGATAGAAGCTCCTACAATGAGCAGTTCTTC; CDR3: CASSQDRSSYNEQFF
J: TRBJ1-1; D: -; V: TRBV19; size: -; DNA: TGTGCCAGTAGTATAGGACGGGGGGGCACTGAAGCTTTCTTT; CDR3: CASSIGRGGTEAFF
J: TRBJ2-5; D: -; V: TRBV20-1; size: -; DNA: TGCAGTGTAACGGACCAAGAGACCCAGTACTTC; CDR3: CSVTDQETQYF
J: TRBJ1-5; D: -; V: TRBV6-1; size: -; DNA: TGTGCCAGCAGTGAAGCCGGGACAAGCAATCAGCCCCAGCATTTT; CDR3: CASSEAGTSNQPQHF
J: TRBJ2-5; D: TRBD2; V: TRBV2; size: -; DNA: TGTGCCAGCAGTGAAGGAGGACTAGCGGGAGCAGAGACCCAGTACTTC; CDR3: CASSEGGLAGAETQYF
J: TRBJ2-5; D: TRBD1; V: TRBV11-1; size: -; DNA: TGTGCCAGCAGCCTGGGACAGGGAGAGACCCAGTACTTC; CDR3: CASSLGQGETQYF
J: TRBJ2-7; D: TRBD1; V: TRBV19; size: -; DNA: TGTGCCATTTCAACCGGGACAGGTTTTGGCGAGCAGTACTTC; CDR3: CAISTGTGFGEQYF
J: TRBJ2-7; D: TRBD2; V: TRBV9; size: once; DNA: TGTGCCAGCAGCGAAGATCCTAGCGGGAGACCCTACGAGCAGTACTTC; CDR3: CASSEDPSGRPYEQYF
J: TRBJ2-2; D: TRBD2; V: TRBV4-1; size: -; DNA: TGCGCCAGCAGCCACGGGACTAGCGCGAACACCGGGGAGCTGTTTTTT; CDR3: CASSHGTSANTGELFF
J: TRBJ2-3; D: -; V: TRBV7-3; size: -; DNA: TGTGCCAGCAGCTTCTCAGGGAACACAGATACGCAGTATTTT; CDR3: CASSFSGNTDTQYF
J: TRBJ2-7; D: TRBD2; V: TRBV5-1; size: -; DNA: TGCGCCAGCAGCGCGGGACTAGCGGGGCCAAGCTCCTACGAGCAGTACTTC; CDR3: CASSAGLAGPSSYEQYF
J: TRBJ1-2; D: TRBD1; V: TRBV7-9; size: -; DNA: TGTGCCAGCAGCCCCCGGACAGGGGGGAACTATGGCTACACCTTC; CDR3: CASSPRTGGNYGYTF
J: TRBJ1-5; D: TRBD1; V: TRBV7-9; size: once; DNA: TGTGCCAGCAGCTTAGCGCTAGGGCAGGGGGCTAGTCAGCCCCAGCATTTT; CDR3: CASSLALGQGASQPQHF
J: TRBJ2-7; D: -; V: TRBV14; size: -; DNA: TGTGCCAGCGCGGGCCTATACACCTCCTACGAGCAGTACTTC; CDR3: CASAGLYTSYEQYF
J: TRBJ2-7; D: -; V: TRBV7-9; size: -; DNA: TGTGCCAGCAGCTTTCCCGTCGGCGAGCAGTACTTC; CDR3: CASSFPVGEQYF
J: TRBJ1-1; D: -; V: TRBV5-1; size: -; DNA: TGCGCCAGCAGCGCAACAGGAGTGAACACTGAAGCTTTCTTT; CDR3: CASSATGVNTEAFF
J: TRBJ2-7; D: TRBD2; V: TRBV27; size: few; DNA: TGTGCCAGCAGTCCTAGCGGGAGCTACGAGCAGTACTTC; CDR3: CASSPSGSYEQYF
J: TRBJ1-1; D: -; V: TRBV7-2; size: -; DNA: TGTGCCAGCAGCTTATCAAGGGAGCACACTGAAGCTTTCTTT; CDR3: CASSLSREHTEAFF
J: TRBJ2-1; D: TRBD2; V: TRBV7-9; size: -; DNA: TGTGCCAGCAGACCGCCGGGACTAGCGGGAGTTGGGGAGCAGTTCTTC; CDR3: CASRPPGLAGVGEQFF
J: TRBJ2-7; D: TRBD1; V: TRBV5-1; size: once; DNA: TGCGCCAGCAGCTTGGCCTCGGGACAGGGCTACGAGCAGTACTTC; CDR3: CASSLASGQGYEQYF
J: TRBJ2-1; D: TRBD2; V: TRBV28; size: -; DNA: TGTGCCAGCACCCTAGCCAGCGGGAGCTATGAGCAGTTCTTC; CDR3: CASTLASGSYEQFF
J: TRBJ1-2; D: -; V: TRBV7-9; size: -; DNA: TGTGCCAGCAGCTTACTCTACAAGGGAGCTAACTATGGCTACACCTTC; CDR3: CASSLLYKGANYGYTF
J: TRBJ2-3; D: TRBD2; V: TRBV11-1; size: -; DNA: TGTGCCAGCAGCCTTCTAGCGGGAGGCAGCACAGATACGCAGTATTTT; CDR3: CASSLLAGGSTDTQYF
J: TRBJ2-3; D: -; V: TRBV5-1; size: -; DNA: TGCGCCAGCAGCTTTACGGGCGCGGGGTTAGATACGCAGTATTTT; CDR3: CASSFTGAGLDTQYF
J: TRBJ2-1; D: TRBD2; V: TRBV6-5; size: -; DNA: TGTGCCAGCACCGAGCCGGGGGGAGGGAATGAGCAGTTCTTC; CDR3: CASTEPGGGNEQFF